The 25 T cell receptor beta chains reported below all come from one sample, sequenced in a study of control samples from healthy donors and cancer patients. The table came from immunoSEQ multiplex PCR; TCRdb's copy has only in-frame clones and leaves some out. The sample has fewer than 150,000 clones; more than 80% are singletons. Sequencing was performed on blood. These receptors originate from a young man in good health.

V usage is TRBV2 and J usage is TRBJ2-2, with D possibly being TRBD1 (6 bases). The CDR3 length is 14 residues. V dropped 6 bases and J dropped 6 bases, with 14 bases sitting between them. Germline V gives CDR1 SNHLY, CDR2 FYNNEI. CDR3 sequence reads: CASRQGSSSGELFF. For the CDR3, the DNA is TGTGCCAGCAGGCAGGGGTCTTCTTCCGGGGAGCTGTTTTTT.

The CDR3 loop reads CASSHKQGSGYTF. CDR3 coding DNA: TGTGCCAGCAGTCACAAACAGGGCTCTGGCTACACCTTC. This chain links TRBV7-9 with TRBJ1-2; perhaps TRBD1 as D (6 bases). Deletions cut 6 bases from V and 7 bases from J, with 15 bases between. Germline CDR1 SEHNR, CDR2 FQNEAQ (reference sequence). The CDR3 runs 13 residues.

The chain uses TRBV2 and TRBJ1-5, with TRBD1 identical over 9 bases. CDR1 and CDR2 (germline): SNHLY, FYNNEI. V lost 4 bases to trimming and J lost 1 base; unmatched junction nucleotides: 5. The CDR3 spans 16 residues. The CDR3 loop is CASSGQGQGSNQPQHF. The CDR3 DNA is TGTGCCAGCAGTGGCCAGGGACAGGGAAGCAATCAGCCCCAGCATTTT.

This rearrangement joins TRBV6-2 or TRBV6-3 to TRBJ2-3, with D possibly matching TRBD1 (7 bases). The ends were cut back, 5 bases at V and 4 bases at J, with 16 bases in the middle. The V gene's germline CDR1 is MNHEY and CDR2 SVGEGT. The CDR3 has 15 amino acids. The CDR3 reads CASSNGGRGADTQYF. The CDR3 DNA reads as TGTGCCAGCAGTAATGGGGGCAGGGGGGCAGATACGCAGTATTTT.

This clone was seen once. The J gene is TRBJ2-3, the V gene TRBV10-1; D is ambiguous. The CDR3 spans 15 residues. V gave up 0 bases and J gave up 0 bases, with 7 bases separating them. The V gene's germline CDR1 is WNHNN and CDR2 SYGVQD (reference sequence). Here the CDR3 DNA reads TGCGCCAGCAGTGAGTCGAGCATAAGCACAGATACGCAGTATTTT. As protein: CASSESSISTDTQYF.

J is TRBJ2-7 and V is TRBV9; D could derive from TRBD1 or TRBD2 (5 bases each). Trimming stripped 6 bases from V and 2 bases from J, with 12 bases between. The V gene's germline CDR1 is SGDLS and CDR2 YYNGEE. The CDR3 sequence is 13 residues long. The CDR3 region has the DNA TGTGCCAGCAACCGGGACGATACCTACGAGCAGTACTTC. It specifies CASNRDDTYEQYF.

The rearrangement uses TRBV19 and TRBJ1-2; D is undetermined. V shed 4 bases and J shed 3 bases, with 12 bases lying between them. CDR3 length equals 14 residues. The germline V gene encodes CDR1 LNHDA and CDR2 SQIVND (reference sequence). The CDR3 DNA follows: TGTGCCAGTAGTAGTCGGCAGGCGGACTATGGCTACACCTTC. Translation: CASSSRQADYGYTF.

The chain couples TRBV5-6 to TRBJ2-7, with D possibly being TRBD1 (6 bases). Trimming shortened V by 4 bases and J by 4 bases, and 9 bases separated the two germline ends. From germline, CDR1 is SGHDT and CDR2 YYEEEE. CDR3 length: 12 residues. The CDR3 DNA follows: TGTGCCAGCAGCGGGGGCAGTTACGAGCAGTACTTC. Its protein product is CASSGGSYEQYF.

The chain uses TRBV9 and TRBJ2-3, with TRBD1 identical over 8 bases. V shed 2 bases, J shed 6 bases, and the junction held 2 bases outside the gene matches. The CDR3 totals 13 residues. The germline gives CDR1 SGDLS, CDR2 YYNGEE. The CDR3 spells CASSVQGADTQYF. CDR3 sequence (DNA): TGTGCCAGCAGCGTTCAGGGGGCCGATACGCAGTATTTT.

This chain links TRBV28 with TRBJ2-3; TRBD1 might be the D (5 bases). The V gene's germline CDR1 is MDHEN and CDR2 SYDVKM. V was trimmed by 5 bases and J by 12 bases, leaving 15 bases between them. The CDR3 runs 12 residues. In DNA, the CDR3 is TGTGCCAGCAGTGTGCCAGGGTTAGCTCAGTATTTT. Protein: CASSVPGLAQYF.

This clone was seen just once. The chain links TRBV7-2 to TRBJ2-5; the D gene could be TRBD1 or TRBD2 (6 bases each). The CDR3 contains 16 residues. V was clipped by 5 bases and J by 5 bases, with 21 bases between them. Germline V CDR1 and CDR2: SGHTA, FQGNSA. The CDR3 protein is CASSPNGPGAGETQYF. The CDR3 DNA reads as TGTGCCAGCAGCCCAAACGGCCCGGGGGCGGGGGAGACCCAGTACTTC.

This clone has only a few counts. This chain connects TRBV6-4 to TRBJ2-3, with TRBD2 matching over 11 bases. V was clipped by 0 bases and J by 4 bases; unmatched bases: 0. This CDR3 comprises 15 residues. Germline V gene data show CDR1 as MRHNA and CDR2 as SNTAGT. The DNA for the CDR3 is TGTGCCAGCAGTGACTCTAGCGGGAGGGCAGATACGCAGTATTTT. Its protein is CASSDSSGRADTQYF.

The V and J genes are TRBV19 and TRBJ2-2; D tentatively fits TRBD1 or TRBD2 (5 bases each). The V gene's germline CDR1 is LNHDA and CDR2 SQIVND (reference sequence). The CDR3 runs to 16 residues. The ends were cut back, 3 bases at V and 6 bases at J, with 17 bases in the middle. CDR3 in amino acids: CASSMGRVGFPGELFF. CDR3 sequence (DNA): TGTGCCAGTAGTATGGGGCGGGTAGGGTTTCCCGGGGAGCTGTTTTTT.

The CDR3 is CASSLMVAGRINIQYF. Written as DNA, the CDR3 is TGTGCCAGCAGTTTAATGGTAGCGGGTCGGATTAACATTCAGTACTTC. V is TRBV28 and J is TRBJ2-4; 7 bases map to TRBD2. CDR1 is MDHEN, CDR2 SYDVKM, per germline. CDR3 length equals 16 residues. V shed 2 bases and J 7 bases; nucleotides not matched to a gene: 11.

This rearrangement joins TRBV7-6 to TRBJ2-7; TRBD1 matches at 7 bases. The CDR3 spans 17 residues. V shed 1 base, J shed 3 bases, and the junction held 12 bases outside the gene matches. Germline V gene lookup returns CDR1 SGHVS and CDR2 FNYEAQ. The CDR3 sequence: CASSLGDGTARDYEQYF. The CDR3 DNA follows: TGTGCCAGCAGCTTAGGCGACGGGACAGCCAGAGACTACGAGCAGTACTTC.

This chain connects TRBV5-4 to TRBJ2-7, with 10 bases aligning to TRBD1. CDR1 and CDR2 from the germline V gene are SGHNT and YYREEE (reference sequence). The CDR3 spans 16 residues. V shed 4 bases and J 3 bases; nucleotides not matched to a gene: 10. The CDR3 region is CASSMGGTGDFYEQYF. In nucleotides, the CDR3 is TGTGCCAGCAGCATGGGGGGGACAGGGGACTTCTACGAGCAGTACTTC.

The gene calls are TRBV13 and TRBJ1-1; D not certain. With 0 bases removed from V and 1 base from J, the gap between germline ends came to 12 bases. This CDR3 is built from 16 residues. CDR1 and CDR2 (germline): PRHDT, FYEKMQ (reference sequence). CDR3 nucleotide sequence: TGTGCCAGCAGCTTAGGGGCCTTGGAGGAGAACACTGAAGCTTTCTTT. This sequence encodes CASSLGALEENTEAFF.

The J gene is TRBJ1-5, the V gene TRBV11-3; TRBD1 is a possible D gene (5 bases). V shed 1 base and J shed 6 bases, with 7 bases lying between them. The CDR3 totals 13 residues. Germline CDR1 and CDR2: SGHNT and YENEEA. CDR3 sequence reads: CASSLGGGQPQHF. The CDR3, as DNA: TGTGCCAGCAGCTTAGGGGGGGGTCAGCCCCAGCATTTT.

The chain is built from TRBV4-1 and TRBJ2-1, with D possibly matching TRBD2 (6 bases). V was trimmed by 0 bases and J by 9 bases, leaving 15 bases between them. Germline-derived CDR1 and CDR2 are MGHRA and YSYEKL. The CDR3 length is 15 residues. Written as DNA, the CDR3 is TGCGCCAGCAGCCAAGATCATACTAGCATGGGTGAGCAGTTCTTC. Translation: CASSQDHTSMGEQFF.

This clone has just a few counts. The genes are TRBV30 and TRBJ1-1; 7 bases match TRBD1. This CDR3 region has 14 residues. CDR1 GTSNPN and CDR2 SVGIG come from the germline V gene (reference sequence). V shed 4 bases, J shed 0 bases, and the junction held 5 bases outside the gene matches. The CDR3, as DNA: TGTGCCTGGAACCGGGACAGATTGAACACTGAAGCTTTCTTT. Protein: CAWNRDRLNTEAFF.

The rearrangement links TRBV10-3 to TRBJ2-3; 11 nucleotides align to TRBD2. This CDR3 contains 14 residues. Unmatched junction bases numbered 9, after V lost 3 bases and J lost 13 bases. Germline V CDR1 and CDR2: ENHRY, SYGVKD. The CDR3 DNA follows: TGTGCCATCAGTGAAGGGACTAGCGGCGAGATAAAGTATTTT. It specifies CAISEGTSGEIKYF.

The chain recombines TRBV20-1 with TRBJ2-5, with D possibly being TRBD1 (5 bases). The CDR3 spans 11 residues. Germline V CDR1 and CDR2: DFQATT, SNEGSKA (reference sequence). Deletions cut 6 bases from V and 1 base from J, with 6 bases between. Here the CDR3 DNA reads TGCAGTGCAACAGGCCAAGAGACCCAGTACTTC. It translates to CSATGQETQYF.

The V call is TRBV15, the J call TRBJ2-2; possible D gene TRBD2, 5 bases. Trimming left V 3 bases short and J 1 base short, with 9 bases between. Germline V lookup: CDR1 LNHNV, CDR2 YYDKDF (reference sequence). CDR3 length equals 15 residues. The CDR3, as DNA: TGTGCCACCAGCAGGGACTCGGTGAACACCGGGGAGCTGTTTTTT. This gives the protein CATSRDSVNTGELFF. Drawing the rest from reference TRBV15 and TRBJ2-2, the complete variable domain is DAMVIQNPRYQVTQFGKPVTLSCSQTLNHNVMYWYQQKSSQAPKLLFHYYDKDFNNEADTPDNFQSRRPNTSFCFLDIRSPGLGDTAMYLCATSRDSVNTGELFFGEGSRLTVL.

V is TRBV7-9 and J is TRBJ2-1; D remains unclear. Trimming shortened V by 1 base and J by 9 bases, and 4 bases separated the two germline ends. CDR1 is SEHNR and CDR2 is FQNEAQ in the germline V gene (reference sequence). CDR3 size: 11 residues. CDR3 residues: CASSLGGEQFF. Here the CDR3 DNA reads TGTGCCAGCAGCTTAGGAGGTGAGCAGTTCTTC.

The chain carries TRBV6-5 and TRBJ2-1; D ambiguous. The V and J ends lost 6 bases and 15 bases respectively, with 15 bases between them. CDR1 is MNHEY, CDR2 SVGAGI, per germline. The CDR3 is 11 residues long. The DNA of the CDR3 is TGTGCCAGCAGCCCGGGCCAGCCCCCGTTCTTC. This translates into CASSPGQPPFF.